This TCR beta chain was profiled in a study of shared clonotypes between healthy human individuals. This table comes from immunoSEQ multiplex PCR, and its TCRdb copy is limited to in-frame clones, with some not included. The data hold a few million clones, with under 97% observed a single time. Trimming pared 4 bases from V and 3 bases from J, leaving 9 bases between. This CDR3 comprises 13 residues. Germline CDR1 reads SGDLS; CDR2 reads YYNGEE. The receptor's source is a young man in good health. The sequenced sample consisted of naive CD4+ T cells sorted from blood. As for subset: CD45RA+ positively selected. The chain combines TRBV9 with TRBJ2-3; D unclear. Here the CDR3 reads CASSPPMTDTQYF. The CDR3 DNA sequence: TGTGCCAGCAGCCCCCCTATGACAGATACGCAGTATTTT.